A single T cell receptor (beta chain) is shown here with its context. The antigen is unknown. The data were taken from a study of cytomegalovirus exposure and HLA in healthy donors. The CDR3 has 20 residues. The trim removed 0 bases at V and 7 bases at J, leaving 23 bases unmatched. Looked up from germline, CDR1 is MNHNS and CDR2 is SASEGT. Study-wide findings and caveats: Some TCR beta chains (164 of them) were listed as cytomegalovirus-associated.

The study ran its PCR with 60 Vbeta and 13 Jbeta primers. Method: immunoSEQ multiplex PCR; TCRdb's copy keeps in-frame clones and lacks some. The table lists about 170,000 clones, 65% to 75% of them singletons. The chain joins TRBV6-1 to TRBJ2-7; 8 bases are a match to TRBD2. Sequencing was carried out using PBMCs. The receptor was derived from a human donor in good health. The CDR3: CASSEAPFRGGGLHSGEQYF. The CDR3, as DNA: TGTGCCAGCAGTGAAGCCCCCTTCCGGGGCGGGGGGCTCCACTCGGGGGAGCAGTACTTC.